These 28 T cell receptor beta chains came from one sample sequenced in a study of cytomegalovirus exposure and HLA in healthy donors. The PCR employed 60 Vbeta primers together with 13 Jbeta primers. Using immunoSEQ multiplex PCR, the repertoire was profiled, and TCRdb retains in-frame clones only, with some absent. The sample carries approximately 190,000 clones, about 87% recorded once. The sequenced sample was PBMCs. The origin of the receptors is a man aged 25 to 40 in good health and CMV-seronegative.

This sequence joins TRBV4-1 and TRBJ1-2; 8 bases match TRBD1. This CDR3 comprises 14 residues. V gave up 4 bases and J gave up 7 bases; unmatched junction bases: 8. Per the germline V gene, CDR1 is MGHRA and CDR2 is YSYEKL. CDR3 loop: CASSPGTGSTGYTF. CDR3 nucleotide sequence: TGCGCCAGCAGCCCCGGGACAGGATCCACTGGCTACACCTTC.

The genes are TRBV5-4 and TRBJ2-5, with no clear D. Germline V gene lookup returns CDR1 SGHNT and CDR2 YYREEE (reference sequence). The CDR3 consists of 13 residues. Deletions cut 2 bases from V and 5 bases from J, with 10 bases between. The CDR3 DNA follows: TGTGCCAGCAGCTTCGGAGCTTGGGAGACCCAGTACTTC. The encoded protein is CASSFGAWETQYF.

V and J are TRBV27 and TRBJ1-5; 8 bases map to TRBD1. The CDR3 sequence is 16 residues long. The junction had 9 bases not matched to a gene; V was cut back by 2 bases and J by 6 bases. CDR1 is MNHEY and CDR2 is SMNVEV in the germline V gene (reference sequence). The CDR3 DNA follows: TGTGCCAGCAGTTTAGCCGCAGGGGGCATGGGTCAGCCCCAGCATTTT. It encodes CASSLAAGGMGQPQHF.

In its sample, this clone was seen a few times. The genes are TRBV7-2 and TRBJ2-3; 8 bases fit TRBD2. The CDR3 extends over 14 amino acids. CDR1 is SGHTA and CDR2 is FQGNSA in the germline V gene. Trimming at V came to 5 bases and at J to 5 bases, leaving 6 bases not matched to a gene. The CDR3 DNA follows: TGTGCCAGCAGCGCGCCGGGACTAGAAGATACGCAGTATTTT. Translating gives CASSAPGLEDTQYF.

Note on this clone: An end of the junction differs from the germline gene, which may be a read error. This CDR3 is also generated by other DNA sequences in the sample. The chain joins TRBV7-2 to TRBJ1-2; D not certain. CDR3 length: 13 residues. Germline CDR1 is SGHTA and CDR2 is FQGNSA. The CDR3 sequence: CASSPTSNYGYTF. The DNA for the CDR3 is TGTGCCAGCAGCCCCACTTCTAACTATGGCTACACTTTC.

The chain uses TRBV6-4 and TRBJ1-2; TRBD1 might be the D (6 bases). V lost 3 bases and J 10 bases, leaving 15 bases between the germline ends. Germline V gene data show CDR1 as MRHNA and CDR2 as SNTAGT. The CDR3 runs 13 residues. This CDR3 is CASSERGNVDYTF. DNA for the CDR3: TGTGCCAGCAGTGAGAGGGGGAATGTTGACTACACCTTC.

On this clone: The junction departs from germline at one end; a sequencing error may be responsible. V usage is TRBV4-1 and J usage is TRBJ2-4; tentative D call: TRBD2 (6 bases). CDR1 and CDR2 from the germline V gene are MGHRA and YSYEKL. The CDR3 sequence is 18 residues long. CDR3 loop: CASSQGMSSGVRKNSQYF. The DNA of the CDR3 is TGCGCCAGCAGCCAAGGCATGTCGTCGGGGGTGAGGAAAAACAGTCAGTACTTC.

The rearrangement uses TRBV2 and TRBJ2-2, with D perhaps matching TRBD1 (6 bases). This CDR3 is 14 amino acids long. Germline CDR1 SNHLY, CDR2 FYNNEI. V was trimmed by 1 base and J by 6 bases, leaving 9 bases between them. In DNA, the CDR3 is TGTGCCAGCAGTGAAGAGGGGGACCCCGGGGAGCTGTTTTTT. Translation gives CASSEEGDPGELFF.

This clone has only one observation. This sequence joins TRBV28 and TRBJ2-1; a possible D gene is TRBD2 (5 bases). The germline gives CDR1 MDHEN, CDR2 SYDVKM. This CDR3 has 13 amino acids. V lost 5 bases to trimming and J lost 5 bases, with 10 bases between them. This chain's CDR3 is CASSKFGDNEQFF. CDR3 bases: TGTGCCAGCAGTAAATTCGGGGACAATGAGCAGTTCTTC.

This chain joins TRBV28 and TRBJ2-3; 11 bases align to TRBD2. The CDR3 consists of 16 residues. Trimming took 5 bases from V and 2 from J; bases not matched to a gene: 6. In germline, CDR1 is MDHEN, CDR2 SYDVKM. CDR3 in amino acids: CASSPRLAGTTDTQYF. Written as DNA, the CDR3 is TGTGCCAGCAGTCCCCGACTAGCGGGGACCACAGATACGCAGTATTTT.

The J gene is TRBJ2-5, the V gene TRBV2; TRBD1 might be the D (5 bases). Trimming pared 6 bases from V and 4 bases from J, leaving 18 bases between. This CDR3 is built from 15 residues. The germline gives CDR1 SNHLY, CDR2 FYNNEI. CDR3 sequence reads: CASSRAPPRAETQYF. For the CDR3, the DNA is TGTGCCAGCAGCAGGGCTCCACCCCGTGCAGAGACCCAGTACTTC.

This rearrangement joins TRBV15 to TRBJ1-5, with D perhaps matching TRBD1 (5 bases). This CDR3 region has 16 residues. The germline gives CDR1 LNHNV, CDR2 YYDKDF (reference sequence). Deletions cut 5 bases from V and 6 bases from J, with 20 bases between. The DNA for the CDR3 is TGTGCCACCAGCGAACCGCGCGGGGGACTCACTCAGCCCCAGCATTTT. This gives the protein CATSEPRGGLTQPQHF.

This clone has a single count. The chain uses TRBV7-2 and TRBJ1-1; unclear D gene. The V and J ends lost 3 bases and 6 bases respectively, with 5 bases between them. Germline V gene sequence: CDR1 SGHTA, CDR2 FQGNSA. The CDR3 loop spans 11 amino acids. The CDR3: CASSFSPEAFF. The DNA of the CDR3 is TGTGCCAGCAGCTTTAGCCCTGAAGCTTTCTTT.

The gene calls are TRBV20-1 and TRBJ2-7; 7 nucleotides align to TRBD1. With V trimmed by 5 bases and J by 5 bases, 0 bases remained unmatched. The CDR3 covers 10 residues. Germline CDR1 is DFQATT and CDR2 is SNEGSKA (reference sequence). The CDR3 sequence is CSAGQDEQYF. In DNA, the CDR3 is TGCAGTGCTGGACAGGACGAGCAGTACTTC.

V is TRBV5-6 and J is TRBJ2-5; D is possibly TRBD1 (5 bases). Near its end, the DNA agrees better with TRBJ2-7, so the J call may be wrong. The CDR3 is 15 residues long. CDR1 SGHDT and CDR2 YYEEEE come from the germline V gene. The CDR3 region is CASTNRWGRIYEQYF. The CDR3 DNA follows: TGTGCCAGCACCAACCGGTGGGGCAGGATCTACGAGCAGTACTTC.

V gene TRBV13 combines with J gene TRBJ2-7; D uncertain. The CDR3 is 16 amino acids. The germline V and J ends were trimmed by 0 bases and 0 bases, with 12 bases remaining between them. CDR1 is PRHDT and CDR2 is FYEKMQ in the germline V gene (reference sequence). The CDR3 protein is CASSLGPGSGSYEQYF. CDR3 nucleotide sequence: TGTGCCAGCAGCTTAGGTCCGGGTTCGGGCTCCTACGAGCAGTACTTC.

The gene calls are TRBV5-4 and TRBJ2-5; D is unresolved. V was cut by 0 bases and J by 4 bases, with 4 bases left in between. CDR3 size: 12 residues. Germline assignment: CDR1 SGHNT and CDR2 YYREEE (reference sequence). As DNA, the CDR3 is TGTGCCAGCAGCTTGGCCCTAGAGACCCAGTACTTC. This sequence encodes CASSLALETQYF.

The gene calls are TRBV18 and TRBJ2-5, with D uncertain. Germline V gene data show CDR1 as KGHSH and CDR2 as LQKENI. The CDR3 loop spans 10 amino acids. Trimming left V 6 bases short and J 3 bases short, with 2 bases between. The CDR3 here is CASSKETQYF. The CDR3 nucleotides are TGTGCCAGCTCCAAAGAGACCCAGTACTTC. Full variable domain (outside the CDR3, taken from reference TRBV18 and TRBJ2-5): NAGVMQNPRHLVRRRGQEARLRCSPMKGHSHVYWYRQLPEEGLKFMVYLQKENIIDESGMPKERFSAEFPKEGPSILRIQQVVRGDSAAYFCASSKETQYFGPGTRLLVL.

The chain carries TRBV7-9 and TRBJ2-1, with TRBD2 matching over 7 bases. The V gene end was trimmed by 0 bases and the J gene end by 6 bases; junction bases not matched to a gene: 2. The CDR3 covers 14 residues. CDR1 and CDR2 (germline): SEHNR, FQNEAQ (reference sequence). The CDR3 DNA sequence: TGTGCCAGCAGCTTAGCGGGGGGGAGCAATGAGCAGTTCTTC. It is translated as CASSLAGGSNEQFF.

The chain carries TRBV28 and TRBJ2-6; D is perhaps TRBD2 (6 bases). The germline V and J ends were trimmed by 2 bases and 1 base, with 9 bases remaining between them. The CDR3 sequence is 16 residues long. Germline V CDR1 and CDR2: MDHEN, SYDVKM. The CDR3 DNA sequence: TGTGCCAGCAGTTTAATGCGGGAATCTGGGGCCAACGTCCTGACTTTC. Residues: CASSLMRESGANVLTF.

A single count supports this clone. The V and J genes are TRBV5-4 and TRBJ1-1; D ambiguous. The CDR3 consists of 12 residues. Germline V gene sequence: CDR1 SGHNT, CDR2 YYREEE (reference sequence). Trimming left V 0 bases short and J 7 bases short, with 7 bases between. CDR3 loop: CASSLGVGEAFF. The CDR3 DNA follows: TGTGCCAGCAGCTTGGGAGTCGGTGAAGCTTTCTTT.

This chain joins TRBV29-1 and TRBJ1-2, with 7 positions matching TRBD1. The germline V gene has CDR1 SQVTM and CDR2 ANQGSEA. This CDR3 spans 13 amino acids. The V gene end was trimmed by 6 bases and the J gene end by 3 bases; junction bases not matched to a gene: 7. In DNA, the CDR3 is TGCAGCGTCCGCGACAGGGAGGACTATGGCTACACCTTC. Amino acid sequence: CSVRDREDYGYTF.

V and J are TRBV6-6 and TRBJ2-7; maybe TRBD2 (5 bases). The V and J ends lost 2 bases and 2 bases respectively, with 13 bases between them. This CDR3 has 15 residues. The germline V gene encodes CDR1 MNHNY and CDR2 SVGAGI (reference sequence). In nucleotides, the CDR3 is TGTGCCAGCAGTTACGAGGTCCCGGAGGCCTACGAGCAGTACTTC. It is translated as CASSYEVPEAYEQYF.

V usage is TRBV5-1 and J usage is TRBJ1-3; D is undetermined. CDR3 length equals 14 residues. Germline-derived CDR1 and CDR2 are SGHRS and YFSETQ. V was trimmed by 0 bases and J by 4 bases, leaving 8 bases between them. In DNA form, the CDR3 reads TGCGCCAGCAGCTTGGGCCAGACAGGAAACACCATATATTTT. Its translation is CASSLGQTGNTIYF. The complete variable domain, with remaining parts taken from reference TRBV5-1 and TRBJ1-3, reads KAGVTQTPRYLIKTRGQQVTLSCSPISGHRSVSWYQQTPGQGLQFLFEYFSETQRNKGNFPGRFSGRQFSNSRSEMNVSTLELGDSALYLCASSLGQTGNTIYFGEGSWLTVV.

This chain links TRBV19 with TRBJ1-4, with 10 nucleotides matching TRBD1. Unmatched junction bases numbered 18, after V lost 4 bases and J lost 10 bases. The CDR3 extends over 18 amino acids. Germline V gives CDR1 LNHDA, CDR2 SQIVND (reference sequence). The CDR3 nucleotides are TGTGCCAGTAGTACGGAGACCTCAAGGGACAGGGGTTTGGCAAAACTGTTTTTT. Encoded protein: CASSTETSRDRGLAKLFF.

This rearrangement joins TRBV2 to TRBJ1-5, with TRBD1 as a possible D gene (6 bases). The V end was cut by 10 bases, the J end by 1 base, with 14 bases between. Germline CDR1 reads SNHLY; CDR2 reads FYNNEI. The CDR3 extends over 14 amino acids. CDR3 bases: TGTGCCACCAAGGACAGAACCAGCAATCAGCCCCAGCATTTT. It is translated as CATKDRTSNQPQHF.

This sequence joins TRBV18 and TRBJ1-3, with D unclear. CDR1 KGHSH and CDR2 LQKENI come from the germline V gene. V lost 6 bases and J 3 bases, leaving 18 bases between the germline ends. The CDR3 length is 16 residues. The CDR3, as DNA: TGTGCCAGCTCGCTCACTCGTGGAGGGTTTGGAAACACCATATATTTT. This codes for CASSLTRGGFGNTIYF.

The rearrangement uses TRBV7-9 and TRBJ2-5; a possible D gene is TRBD2 (6 bases). There are 16 residues in the CDR3. Germline-derived CDR1 and CDR2 are SEHNR and FQNEAQ (reference sequence). V shed 8 bases and J shed 5 bases, with 24 bases lying between them. The DNA of the CDR3 is TGTGCCAGCCAGAAGGTGGGGGGAGTGCTATTTGAGACCCAGTACTTC. It yields the protein CASQKVGGVLFETQYF.